These 30 T cell receptor beta chains came from one sample sequenced in a study of CD8 T cells in Susac syndrome. With random hexamers, reverse transcription was performed on about 0.5 to 1 ug of RNA. Each CDR3 protein gets one entry after TCRdb re-called the immunoSEQ multiplex PCR reads with MiXCR. Among more than 150,000 distinct CDR3 sequences listed, 95% were seen once. Material for sequencing was CD8+ T cells from PBMCs. The source of these receptors is a human donor with Susac syndrome.

The rearrangement uses TRBV20-1 and TRBJ1-1; D might be TRBD1 (5 bases). V shed 6 bases and J shed 0 bases, with 11 bases lying between them. Germline V gives CDR1 DFQATT, CDR2 SNEGSKA (reference sequence). This CDR3 contains 13 residues. CDR3 nucleotides: TGCAGTGCCCCGGACACTATGAACACTGAAGCTTTCTTT. Its translation is CSAPDTMNTEAFF.

V usage is TRBV15 and J usage is TRBJ1-1, with TRBD1 matching 7 bases. CDR1 is LNHNV, CDR2 YYDKDF, per germline (reference sequence). There are 13 residues in the CDR3. Trimming at V came to 6 bases and at J to 2 bases, leaving 3 bases not matched to a gene. CDR3 protein: CATSDRENTEAFF. DNA for the CDR3: TGTGCCACCAGTGACAGGGAAAACACTGAAGCTTTCTTT.

The CDR3, as DNA: TGCAGTGCTAGACTGACTCTTCGTTTCACAGATACGCAGTATTTT. Its protein is CSARLTLRFTDTQYF. The V call is TRBV20-1, the J call TRBJ2-3; no definite D call. Germline loops: CDR1 DFQATT, CDR2 SNEGSKA (reference sequence). The CDR3 contains 15 residues. The V end was cut by 2 bases, the J end by 2 bases, with 14 bases between.

This clonotype was seen a single time. The V gene is TRBV27, the J gene TRBJ1-5, with D hard to call. Trimming shortened V by 3 bases and J by 3 bases, and 3 bases separated the two germline ends. The CDR3 runs to 12 residues. Germline V gene data show CDR1 as MNHEY and CDR2 as SMNVEV (reference sequence). This chain's CDR3 is CASSFTNQPQHF. In DNA, the CDR3 is TGTGCCAGCAGTTTCACCAATCAGCCCCAGCATTTT.

The chain has TRBV25-1 and TRBJ2-1; 8 positions agree with TRBD2. The junction had 5 bases not matched to a gene; V was cut back by 4 bases and J by 3 bases. CDR1 is MGHDK and CDR2 is SYGVNS in the germline V gene. The CDR3 contains 15 residues. In nucleotides, the CDR3 is TGTGCCAGCAGTGTAGGACTAGCAGACTACAATGAGCAGTTCTTC. Translation: CASSVGLADYNEQFF.

The rearrangement uses TRBV27 and TRBJ2-7; 10 nucleotides agree with TRBD2. The V gene's germline CDR1 is MNHEY and CDR2 SMNVEV (reference sequence). The CDR3 sequence is 16 residues long. V was clipped by 0 bases and J by 0 bases; unmatched bases: 2. This chain's CDR3 is CASSLSPSGSSYEQYF. The CDR3 region has the DNA TGTGCCAGCAGTTTATCTCCTAGCGGGAGCTCCTACGAGCAGTACTTC.

This chain uses TRBV7-8 with TRBJ2-7; D is unclear. Trimming pared 5 bases from V and 6 bases from J, leaving 8 bases between. Looked up from germline, CDR1 is SGHVS and CDR2 is FQNEAQ. The CDR3 consists of 11 residues. CDR3: CASSPRAEQYF. In DNA form, the CDR3 reads TGTGCCAGCAGCCCCAGAGCCGAGCAGTACTTC.

J is TRBJ2-5 and V is TRBV27; a possible D gene is TRBD1 (6 bases). The germline V gene has CDR1 MNHEY and CDR2 SMNVEV (reference sequence). Trimming removed 1 base at V and 5 bases at J, with 14 bases between. The CDR3 covers 15 residues. As DNA, the CDR3 is TGTGCCAGCAGTTTATTCCAGGGGCGGTGGGAGACCCAGTACTTC. Protein product: CASSLFQGRWETQYF.

The genes are TRBV12-3 or TRBV12-4 and TRBJ1-2, with D hard to call. The germline V and J ends were trimmed by 5 bases and 2 bases, with 12 bases remaining between them. CDR3 length equals 14 residues. The CDR3 nucleotides read TGTGCCAGCAGTGTCAGCGGTAGGAACTATGGCTACACCTTC. It yields the protein CASSVSGRNYGYTF.

In nucleotides, the CDR3 is TGTGCCAGCAGCAAGGGACACGGCACAGATACGCAGTATTTT. Translated: CASSKGHGTDTQYF. V gene TRBV11-2 combines with J gene TRBJ2-3, with D perhaps TRBD1 (6 bases). The germline V gene encodes CDR1 SGHAT and CDR2 FQNNGV. This CDR3 is built from 14 residues. V lost 5 bases, J lost 1 base, and 10 bases lay in between.

The genes are TRBV9 and TRBJ1-1; 7 bases match TRBD1. The V gene end was trimmed by 3 bases and the J gene end by 3 bases; junction bases not matched to a gene: 8. The CDR3 runs 15 residues. Germline CDR1 is SGDLS and CDR2 is YYNGEE. CDR3 protein: CASSAGGMMDTEAFF. The CDR3 bases are TGTGCCAGCAGCGCAGGGGGGATGATGGACACTGAAGCTTTCTTT. Drawing the rest from reference TRBV9 and TRBJ1-1, the complete variable domain is DSGVTQTPKHLITATGQRVTLRCSPRSGDLSVYWYQQSLDQGLQFLIQYYNGEERAKGNILERFSAQQFPDLHSELNLSSLELGDSALYFCASSAGGMMDTEAFFGQGTRLTVV.

The chain carries TRBV5-6 and TRBJ1-4; a possible D gene is TRBD1 (5 bases). Germline V gene sequence: CDR1 SGHDT, CDR2 YYEEEE. This CDR3 spans 13 amino acids. With 0 bases removed from V and 7 bases from J, the gap between germline ends came to 7 bases. CDR3 amino acids: CASSLGDGEKLFF. For the CDR3, the DNA is TGTGCCAGCAGCTTGGGGGACGGTGAAAAACTGTTTTTT.

The CDR3 sequence is CASSYGLVSYEQYF. The DNA for the CDR3 is TGTGCCAGCAGTTACGGACTAGTCTCCTACGAGCAGTACTTC. The chain couples TRBV6-2 or TRBV6-3 to TRBJ2-7; TRBD2 matches 7 bases. The V and J ends lost 2 bases and 0 bases, in that order; junction bases with no gene match: 1. The CDR3 is 14 residues long. CDR1 and CDR2 from the germline V gene are MNHEY and SVGEGT.

This chain connects TRBV27 to TRBJ1-1, with 8 nucleotides matching TRBD1. Germline-derived CDR1 and CDR2 are MNHEY and SMNVEV (reference sequence). The CDR3 has 12 amino acids. Germline trimming cut 3 bases from V and 8 bases from J; bases unmatched to any gene: 2. The CDR3 protein is CASSFNRGEAFF. As DNA, the CDR3 is TGTGCCAGCAGTTTCAACAGGGGGGAAGCTTTCTTT.

The V and J genes are TRBV29-1 and TRBJ2-7; 10 bases match TRBD1. Germline V lookup: CDR1 SQVTM, CDR2 ANQGSEA. The CDR3 is 15 amino acids. J was trimmed by 2 bases and V by 4 bases; bases with no gene match: 8. This CDR3 is CSVGQGASRPYEQYF. The DNA for the CDR3 is TGCAGCGTTGGACAGGGGGCTTCCCGTCCCTACGAGCAGTACTTC.

The genes are TRBV29-1 and TRBJ2-7; 8 bases match TRBD2. The CDR3 is made up of 16 amino acids. The ends lost 3 bases at V and 4 bases at J; junction bases unmatched: 14. Per the germline V gene, CDR1 is SQVTM and CDR2 is ANQGSEA. CDR3 amino acids: CSVDTGFASGSYEQYF. DNA of the CDR3: TGCAGCGTTGATACTGGGTTCGCTAGCGGGTCTTACGAGCAGTACTTC.

This chain connects TRBV6-5 to TRBJ2-5; unclear D gene. V lost 4 bases and J 5 bases, leaving 17 bases between the germline ends. CDR1 is MNHEY, CDR2 SVGAGI, per germline. This CDR3 contains 15 residues. In nucleotides, the CDR3 is TGTGCCAGCAGTTCAGAGAGGCCCAAAACCGAGACCCAGTACTTC. It codes for CASSSERPKTETQYF.

This rearrangement joins TRBV18 to TRBJ2-4; the D gene is possibly TRBD1 (5 bases). CDR3 length equals 13 residues. Germline V lookup: CDR1 KGHSH, CDR2 LQKENI. V lost 1 base, J lost 8 bases, and 9 bases lay in between. CDR3 nucleotide sequence: TGTGCCAGCTCACCACTTCAGGGTCACATTCAGTACTTC. It encodes CASSPLQGHIQYF.

The gene calls are TRBV2 and TRBJ1-5; a possible D gene is TRBD1 (6 bases). The CDR3 extends over 14 amino acids. Trimming removed 8 bases from V and 12 bases from J, with 23 bases in between. Germline CDR1 and CDR2: SNHLY and FYNNEI. The CDR3 DNA reads as TGTGCCAGCGGGGGGACAAGCGGGTTTAGTGGCCAGCATTTT. Translating it yields CASGGTSGFSGQHF.

V and J are TRBV28 and TRBJ2-7; D gene uncertain. The CDR3 length is 14 residues. CDR1 is MDHEN and CDR2 is SYDVKM in the germline V gene. Trimming removed 7 bases at V and 0 bases at J, with 13 bases between. The CDR3 region has the DNA TGTGCCAGCATTGAATTTAGGAGCTCCTACGAGCAGTACTTC. Its protein product is CASIEFRSSYEQYF. Together with reference TRBV28 and TRBJ2-7, the CDR3 gives the full variable domain: DVKVTQSSRYLVKRTGEKVFLECVQDMDHENMFWYRQDPGLGLRLIYFSYDVKMKEKGDIPEGYSVSREKKERFSLILESASTNQTSMYLCASIEFRSSYEQYFGPGTRLTVT.

The chain links TRBV9 to TRBJ1-2; D gene ambiguous. The CDR3 length is 15 residues. Between the trimmed V and J ends, which lost 0 bases and 2 bases, there was a span of 11 bases. CDR1 is SGDLS, CDR2 YYNGEE, per germline. CDR3 bases: TGTGCCAGCAGCGTAGCTTCGAGACACAACTATGGCTACACCTTC. It specifies CASSVASRHNYGYTF.

V and J are TRBV2 and TRBJ1-2, with 8 positions matching TRBD1. This CDR3 has 15 amino acids. Germline V gives CDR1 SNHLY, CDR2 FYNNEI. Unmatched junction bases numbered 6, after V lost 0 bases and J lost 6 bases. The CDR3 sequence is CASSEAGQGDDGYTF. The CDR3 coding sequence is TGTGCCAGCAGTGAAGCAGGACAGGGAGACGATGGCTACACCTTC.

This clonotype was detected once. The chain recombines TRBV29-1 with TRBJ2-7; TRBD2 agrees at 8 bases. The junction had 4 bases not matched to a gene; V was cut back by 5 bases and J by 4 bases. This CDR3 is 12 amino acids long. Germline CDR1 reads SQVTM; CDR2 reads ANQGSEA. The CDR3 DNA sequence: TGCAGCGTTCGGACTAGCTCTTACGAGCAGTACTTC. Translated, it gives CSVRTSSYEQYF.

V is TRBV3-1 and J is TRBJ2-5; TRBD2 is a possible D gene (6 bases). The germline gives CDR1 LGHDT, CDR2 YNNKEL (reference sequence). This CDR3 has 15 residues. Trimming shortened V by 0 bases and J by 9 bases, and 17 bases separated the two germline ends. The CDR3 loop is CASSQDRAGPRAQYF. The CDR3 coding sequence is TGTGCCAGCAGCCAAGATCGGGCGGGGCCGAGGGCCCAGTACTTC.

The chain carries TRBV29-1 and TRBJ2-1, with D possibly TRBD2 on 5 matching bases. The CDR3 spans 13 residues. Germline V CDR1 and CDR2: SQVTM, ANQGSEA. With 7 bases removed from V and 3 bases from J, the gap between germline ends came to 13 bases. The CDR3 sequence is CSATSSLYNEQFF. CDR3 nucleotides: TGCAGCGCTACTAGTAGTCTCTACAATGAGCAGTTCTTC.

The genes are TRBV5-1 and TRBJ2-5; TRBD1 aligns across 8 bases. This CDR3 has 13 amino acids. V was pared by 2 bases and J by 6 bases, with 3 bases of the junction left unmatched. In germline, CDR1 is SGHRS, CDR2 YFSETQ. CDR3 in DNA: TGCGCCAGCAGCTTAGGGGACAGGCAGACCCAGTACTTC. This encodes CASSLGDRQTQYF.

This rearrangement joins TRBV20-1 to TRBJ1-4, with D hard to call. This CDR3 is built from 12 residues. Per germline, CDR1 DFQATT and CDR2 SNEGSKA (reference sequence). V lost 5 bases and J lost 6, with 10 bases in between. CDR3 sequence: CSALTQDEKLFF. Written as DNA, the CDR3 is TGCAGTGCTCTGACCCAAGATGAAAAACTGTTTTTT.

The chain links TRBV11-2 to TRBJ2-7, with D possibly TRBD1 on 5 matching bases. CDR3 size: 14 residues. Germline V CDR1 and CDR2: SGHAT, FQNNGV. Between the trimmed V and J ends, which lost 1 base and 4 bases, there was a span of 11 bases. CDR3 nucleotides: TGTGCCAGCAGCTTAGTTCCCAGGGAATACGAGCAGTACTTC. Translation: CASSLVPREYEQYF.

The chain combines TRBV15 with TRBJ2-1; TRBD1 might be the D (6 bases). Germline CDR1 LNHNV, CDR2 YYDKDF (reference sequence). The CDR3 length is 15 residues. V was cut by 0 bases and J by 8 bases, with 14 bases left in between. CDR3 region: CATSRDRGGGHEQFF. In nucleotides, the CDR3 is TGTGCCACCAGCAGAGATCGGGGTGGGGGCCATGAGCAGTTCTTC. Supplemented by reference TRBV15 and TRBJ2-1, the full variable domain reads DAMVIQNPRYQVTQFGKPVTLSCSQTLNHNVMYWYQQKSSQAPKLLFHYYDKDFNNEADTPDNFQSRRPNTSFCFLDIRSPGLGDTAMYLCATSRDRGGGHEQFFGPGTRLTVL.

In its sample, this clonotype was seen once. The genes are TRBV25-1 and TRBJ1-1; TRBD1 is a possible D gene (6 bases). Trimming took 6 bases from V and 4 from J, leaving 15 bases between them. Per the germline V gene, CDR1 is MGHDK and CDR2 is SYGVNS. The CDR3 runs to 14 residues. The CDR3 region is CASRGNRAGTEAFF. DNA for the CDR3: TGTGCCAGCAGGGGGAACAGGGCCGGCACTGAAGCTTTCTTT.